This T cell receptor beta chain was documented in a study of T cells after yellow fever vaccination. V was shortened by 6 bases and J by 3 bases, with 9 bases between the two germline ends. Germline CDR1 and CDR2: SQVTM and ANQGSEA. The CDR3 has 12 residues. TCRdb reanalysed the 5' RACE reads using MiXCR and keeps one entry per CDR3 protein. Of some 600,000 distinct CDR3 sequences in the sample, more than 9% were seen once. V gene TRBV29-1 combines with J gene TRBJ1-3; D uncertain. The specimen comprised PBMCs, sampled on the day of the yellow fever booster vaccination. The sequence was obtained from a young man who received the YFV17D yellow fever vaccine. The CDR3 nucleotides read TGCAGCGTGACCTACGGTGGAAACACCATATATTTT. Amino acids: CSVTYGGNTIYF. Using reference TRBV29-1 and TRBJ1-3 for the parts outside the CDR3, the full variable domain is SAVISQKPSRDICQRGTSLTIQCQVDSQVTMMFWYRQQPGQSLTLIATANQGSEATYESGFVIDKFPISRPNLTFSTLTVSNMSPEDSSIYLCSVTYGGNTIYFGEGSWLTVV.